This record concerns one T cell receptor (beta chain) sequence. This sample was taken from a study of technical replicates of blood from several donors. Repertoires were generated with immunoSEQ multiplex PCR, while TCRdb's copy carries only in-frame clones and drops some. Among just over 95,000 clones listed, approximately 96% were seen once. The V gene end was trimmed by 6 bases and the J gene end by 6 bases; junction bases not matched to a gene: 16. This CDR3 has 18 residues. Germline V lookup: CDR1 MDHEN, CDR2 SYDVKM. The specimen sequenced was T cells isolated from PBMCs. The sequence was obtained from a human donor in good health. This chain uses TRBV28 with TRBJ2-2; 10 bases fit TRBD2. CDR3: CASRLTPAGGPSAGELFF. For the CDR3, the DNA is TGTGCCAGCAGACTGACGCCAGCGGGAGGGCCTTCGGCCGGGGAGCTGTTTTTT.